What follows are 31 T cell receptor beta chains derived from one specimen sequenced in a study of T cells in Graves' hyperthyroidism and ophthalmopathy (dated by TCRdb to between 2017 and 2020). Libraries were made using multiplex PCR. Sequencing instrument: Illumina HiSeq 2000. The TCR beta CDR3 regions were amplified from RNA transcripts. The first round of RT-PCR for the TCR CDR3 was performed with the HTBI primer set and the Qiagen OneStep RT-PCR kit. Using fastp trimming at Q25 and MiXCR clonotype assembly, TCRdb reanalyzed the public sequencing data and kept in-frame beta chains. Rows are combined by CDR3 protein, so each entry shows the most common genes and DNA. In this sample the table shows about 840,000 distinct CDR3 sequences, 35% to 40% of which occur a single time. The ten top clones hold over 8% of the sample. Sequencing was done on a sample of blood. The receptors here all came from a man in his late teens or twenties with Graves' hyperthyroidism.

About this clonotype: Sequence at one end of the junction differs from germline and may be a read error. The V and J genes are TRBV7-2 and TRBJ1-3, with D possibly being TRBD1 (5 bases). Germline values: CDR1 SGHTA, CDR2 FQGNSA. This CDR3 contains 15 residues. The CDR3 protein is CASSKRGLSGNTIYF. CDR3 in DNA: TGCGCCAGCAGCAAGAGGGGTCTCTCTGGAAACACCATATATTTT.

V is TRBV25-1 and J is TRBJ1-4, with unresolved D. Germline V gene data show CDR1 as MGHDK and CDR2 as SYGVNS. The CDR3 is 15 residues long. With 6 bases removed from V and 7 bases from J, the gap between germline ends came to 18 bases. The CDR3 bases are TGTGCCAGCAGACGAACGGCAGGCTTCTCTGAAAAACTGTTTTTT. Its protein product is CASRRTAGFSEKLFF.

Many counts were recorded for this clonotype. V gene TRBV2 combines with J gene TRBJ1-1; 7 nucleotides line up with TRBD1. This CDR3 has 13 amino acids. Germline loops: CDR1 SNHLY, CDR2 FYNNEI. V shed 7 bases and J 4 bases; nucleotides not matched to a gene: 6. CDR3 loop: CASTEGALTEAFF. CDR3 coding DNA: TGTGCCAGCACCGAGGGGGCGCTCACTGAAGCTTTCTTT. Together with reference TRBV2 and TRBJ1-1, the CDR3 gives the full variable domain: EPEVTQTPSHQVTQMGQEVILRCVPISNHLYFYWYRQILGQKVEFLVSFYNNEISEKSEIFDDQFSVERPDGSNFTLKIRSTKLEDSAMYFCASTEGALTEAFFGQGTRLTVV.

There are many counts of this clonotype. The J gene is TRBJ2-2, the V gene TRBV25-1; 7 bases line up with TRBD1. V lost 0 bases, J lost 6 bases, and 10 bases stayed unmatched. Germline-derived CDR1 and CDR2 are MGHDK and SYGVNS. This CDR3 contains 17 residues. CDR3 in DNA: TGTGCCAGCAGTGAATATCGCCGACAGGGTGACCCCGGGGAGCTGTTTTTT. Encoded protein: CASSEYRRQGDPGELFF.

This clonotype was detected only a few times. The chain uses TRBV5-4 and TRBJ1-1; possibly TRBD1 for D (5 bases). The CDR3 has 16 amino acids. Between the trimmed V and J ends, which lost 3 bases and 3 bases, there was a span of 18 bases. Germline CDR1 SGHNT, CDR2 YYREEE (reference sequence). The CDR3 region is CASSSTLVGEDTEAFF. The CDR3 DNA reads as TGTGCCAGCAGCTCGACACTCGTGGGGGAGGACACTGAAGCTTTCTTT. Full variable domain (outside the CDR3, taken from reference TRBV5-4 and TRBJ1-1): ETGVTQSPTHLIKTRGQQVTLRCSSQSGHNTVSWYQQALGQGPQFIFQYYREEENGRGNFPPRFSGLQFPNYSSELNVNALELDDSALYLCASSSTLVGEDTEAFFGQGTRLTVV.

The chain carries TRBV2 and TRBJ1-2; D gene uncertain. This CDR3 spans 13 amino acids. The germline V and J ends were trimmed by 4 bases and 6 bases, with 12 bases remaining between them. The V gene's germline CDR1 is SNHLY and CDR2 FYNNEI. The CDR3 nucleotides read TGTGCCAGCAGTGTAAGGACGGCCCATGGCTACACCTTC. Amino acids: CASSVRTAHGYTF.

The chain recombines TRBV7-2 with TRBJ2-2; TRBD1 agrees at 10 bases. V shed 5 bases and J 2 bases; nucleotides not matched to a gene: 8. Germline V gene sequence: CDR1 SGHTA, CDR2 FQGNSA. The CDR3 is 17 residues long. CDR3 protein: CASSPPGTGVNTGELFF. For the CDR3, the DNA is TGTGCCAGCAGCCCACCCGGGACAGGGGTCAACACCGGGGAGCTGTTTTTT.

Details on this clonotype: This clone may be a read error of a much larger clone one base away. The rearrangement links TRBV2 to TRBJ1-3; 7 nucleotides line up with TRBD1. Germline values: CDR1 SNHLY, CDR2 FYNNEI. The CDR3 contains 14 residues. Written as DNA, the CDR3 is TGTGTCAGCAGCTCCCGGGACAGAGGAAACACCATATATTTT. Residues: CVSSSRDRGNTIYF.

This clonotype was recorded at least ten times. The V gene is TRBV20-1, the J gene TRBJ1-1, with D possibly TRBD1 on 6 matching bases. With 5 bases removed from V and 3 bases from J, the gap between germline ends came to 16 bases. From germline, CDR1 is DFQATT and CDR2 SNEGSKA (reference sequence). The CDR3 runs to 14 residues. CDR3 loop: CSASLGGGDTEAFF. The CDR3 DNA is TGCAGTGCTTCGTTGGGAGGGGGGGACACTGAAGCTTTCTTT.

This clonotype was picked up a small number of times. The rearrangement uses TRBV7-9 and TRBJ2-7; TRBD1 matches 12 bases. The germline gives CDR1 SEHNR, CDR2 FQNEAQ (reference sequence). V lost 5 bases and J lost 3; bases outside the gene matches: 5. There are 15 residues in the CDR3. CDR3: CASSQGTGGNYEQYF. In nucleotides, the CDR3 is TGTGCCAGCAGCCAGGGGACAGGGGGCAACTACGAGCAGTACTTC.

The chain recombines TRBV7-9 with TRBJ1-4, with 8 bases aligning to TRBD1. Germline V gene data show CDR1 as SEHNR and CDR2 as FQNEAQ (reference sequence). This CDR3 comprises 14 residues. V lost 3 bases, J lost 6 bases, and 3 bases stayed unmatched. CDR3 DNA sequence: TGTGCCAGCAGCTTGGCGGGACAGGATGAAAAACTGTTTTTT. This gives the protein CASSLAGQDEKLFF.

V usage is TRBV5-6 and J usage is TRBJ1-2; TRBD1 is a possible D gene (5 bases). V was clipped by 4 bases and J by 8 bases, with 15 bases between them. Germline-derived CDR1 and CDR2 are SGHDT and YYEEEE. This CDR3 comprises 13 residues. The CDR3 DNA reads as TGTGCCAGCAGCCAGGGACTTCTAGGGGGCTACACCTTC. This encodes CASSQGLLGGYTF.

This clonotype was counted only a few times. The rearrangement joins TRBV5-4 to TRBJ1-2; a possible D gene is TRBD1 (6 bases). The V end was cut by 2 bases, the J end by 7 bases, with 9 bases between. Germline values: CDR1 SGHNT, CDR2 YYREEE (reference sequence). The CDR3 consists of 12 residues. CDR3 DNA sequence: TGTGCCAGCAGCTTTTGGGGGGCTGGCTACACCTTC. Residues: CASSFWGAGYTF.

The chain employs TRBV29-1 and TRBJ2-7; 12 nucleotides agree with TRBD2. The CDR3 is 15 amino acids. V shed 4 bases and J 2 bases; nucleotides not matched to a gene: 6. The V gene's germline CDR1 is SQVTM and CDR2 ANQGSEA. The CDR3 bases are TGCAGCGTTGTCCTACTAGCGGGGGGAACCTACGAGCAGTACTTC. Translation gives CSVVLLAGGTYEQYF.

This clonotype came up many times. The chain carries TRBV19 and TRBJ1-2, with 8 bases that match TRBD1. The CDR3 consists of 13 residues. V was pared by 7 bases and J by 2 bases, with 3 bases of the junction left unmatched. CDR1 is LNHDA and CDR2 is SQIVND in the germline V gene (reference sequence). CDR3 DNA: TGTGCCAGTAATCAGGGGGCGAACTATGGCTACACCTTC. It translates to CASNQGANYGYTF.

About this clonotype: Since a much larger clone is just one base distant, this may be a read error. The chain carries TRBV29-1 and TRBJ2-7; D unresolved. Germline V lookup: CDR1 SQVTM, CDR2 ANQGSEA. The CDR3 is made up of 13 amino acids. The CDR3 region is CSVQVGITYEQCF. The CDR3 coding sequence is TGCAGCGTCCAGGTGGGGATAACCTACGAGCAGTGCTTC.

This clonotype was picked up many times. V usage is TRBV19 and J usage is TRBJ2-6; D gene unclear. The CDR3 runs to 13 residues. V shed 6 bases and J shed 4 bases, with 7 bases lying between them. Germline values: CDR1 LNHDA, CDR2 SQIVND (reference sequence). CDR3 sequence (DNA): TGTGCCAGTAGGGCCACAGGGGCCAACGTCCTGACTTTC. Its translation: CASRATGANVLTF.

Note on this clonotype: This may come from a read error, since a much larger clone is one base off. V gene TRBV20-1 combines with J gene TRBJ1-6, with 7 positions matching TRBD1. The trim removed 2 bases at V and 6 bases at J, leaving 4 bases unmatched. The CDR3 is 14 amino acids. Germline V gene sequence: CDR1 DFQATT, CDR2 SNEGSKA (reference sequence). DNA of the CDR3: TGCAGTGCTAGACACAGGGGCGCTAATTCACCCCTCCACTTT. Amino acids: CSARHRGANSPLHF.

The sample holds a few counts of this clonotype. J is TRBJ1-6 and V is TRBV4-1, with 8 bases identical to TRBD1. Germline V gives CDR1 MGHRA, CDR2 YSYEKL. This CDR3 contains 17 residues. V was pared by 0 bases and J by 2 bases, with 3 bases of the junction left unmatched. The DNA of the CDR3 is TGCGCCAGCAGCCAAGAAGGACAGGGCCCCTATAATTCACCCCTCCACTTT. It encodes CASSQEGQGPYNSPLHF.

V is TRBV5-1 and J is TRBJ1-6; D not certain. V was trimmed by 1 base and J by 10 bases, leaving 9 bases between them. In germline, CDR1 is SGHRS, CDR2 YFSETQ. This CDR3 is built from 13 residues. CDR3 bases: TGCGCCAGCAGCTTGTCAACGGACTCACCCCTCCACTTT. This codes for CASSLSTDSPLHF.

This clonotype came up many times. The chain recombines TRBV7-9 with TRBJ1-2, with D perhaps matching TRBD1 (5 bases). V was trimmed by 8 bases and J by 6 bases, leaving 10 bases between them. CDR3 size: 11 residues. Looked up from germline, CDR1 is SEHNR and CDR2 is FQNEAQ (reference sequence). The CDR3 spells CASGGGDGYTF. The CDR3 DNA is TGTGCCAGCGGGGGAGGGGATGGCTACACCTTC.

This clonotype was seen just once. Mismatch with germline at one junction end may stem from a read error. Here the CDR3 reads CASSMRGPEAF. CDR3 in DNA: TGTGCCAGTAGTATGAGGGGACCTGAAGCTTTC. This chain links TRBV19 with TRBJ2-6; D is possibly TRBD1 or TRBD2 (5 bases each). CDR1 and CDR2 from the germline V gene are LNHDA and SQIVND (reference sequence). The CDR3 is 11 residues long.

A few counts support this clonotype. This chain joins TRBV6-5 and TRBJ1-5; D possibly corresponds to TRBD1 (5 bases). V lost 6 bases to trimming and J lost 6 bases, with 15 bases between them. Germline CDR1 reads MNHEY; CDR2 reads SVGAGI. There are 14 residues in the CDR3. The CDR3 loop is CASSSSGGGQPQHF. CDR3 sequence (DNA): TGTGCCAGCAGCTCATCGGGGGGGGGTCAGCCCCAGCATTTT.

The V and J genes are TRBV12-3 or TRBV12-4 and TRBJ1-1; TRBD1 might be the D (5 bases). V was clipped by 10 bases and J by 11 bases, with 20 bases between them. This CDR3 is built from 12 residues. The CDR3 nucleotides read TGTGCCACCTACACCCGGGGGTCGGGGGCTTTCTTT. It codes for CATYTRGSGAFF.

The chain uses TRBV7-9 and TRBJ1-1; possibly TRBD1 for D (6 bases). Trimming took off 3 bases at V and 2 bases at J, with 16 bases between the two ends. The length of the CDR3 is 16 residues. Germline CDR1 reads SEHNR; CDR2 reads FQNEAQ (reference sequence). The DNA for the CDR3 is TGTGCCAGCAGCTTTCCCTCCGGGGGGGCCAACACTGAAGCTTTCTTT. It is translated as CASSFPSGGANTEAFF.

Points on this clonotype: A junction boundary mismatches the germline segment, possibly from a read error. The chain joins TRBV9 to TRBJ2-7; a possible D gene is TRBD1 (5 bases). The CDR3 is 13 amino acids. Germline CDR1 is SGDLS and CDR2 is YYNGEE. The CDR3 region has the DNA TGCGCCAGCAGCCTCGTTGGGGCTGACGAGCAGTACTTC. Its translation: CASSLVGADEQYF.

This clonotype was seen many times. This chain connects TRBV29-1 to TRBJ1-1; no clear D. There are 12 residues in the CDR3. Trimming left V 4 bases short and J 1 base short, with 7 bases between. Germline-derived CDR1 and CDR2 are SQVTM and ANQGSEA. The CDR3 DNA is TGCAGCGTTGTCAAAGCGAACACTGAAGCTTTCTTT. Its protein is CSVVKANTEAFF.

The CDR3 nucleotides are TGTGCCAGCAGTTTAGAGCACCTGGGACTCTCTGGGGCCAACGTCCTGACTTTC. Its protein product is CASSLEHLGLSGANVLTF. The gene calls are TRBV2 and TRBJ2-6; perhaps TRBD2 as D (6 bases). The V and J ends lost 5 bases and 0 bases respectively, with 17 bases between them. The CDR3 is made up of 18 amino acids. CDR1 is SNHLY, CDR2 FYNNEI, per germline.

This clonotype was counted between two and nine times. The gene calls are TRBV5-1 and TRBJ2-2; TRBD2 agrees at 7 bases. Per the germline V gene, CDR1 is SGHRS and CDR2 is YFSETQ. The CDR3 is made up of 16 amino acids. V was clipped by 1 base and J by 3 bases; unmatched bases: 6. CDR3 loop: CASSLSPSGYTGELFF. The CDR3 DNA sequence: TGCGCCAGCAGCTTGAGTCCTAGCGGATACACCGGGGAGCTGTTTTTT.

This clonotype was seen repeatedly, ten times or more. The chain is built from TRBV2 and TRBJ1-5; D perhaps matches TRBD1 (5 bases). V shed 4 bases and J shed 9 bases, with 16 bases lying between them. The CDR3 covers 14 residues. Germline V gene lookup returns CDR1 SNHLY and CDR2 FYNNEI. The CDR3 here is CASSGMTVGGPQHF. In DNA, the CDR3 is TGTGCCAGCAGTGGGATGACAGTCGGGGGGCCCCAGCATTTT.

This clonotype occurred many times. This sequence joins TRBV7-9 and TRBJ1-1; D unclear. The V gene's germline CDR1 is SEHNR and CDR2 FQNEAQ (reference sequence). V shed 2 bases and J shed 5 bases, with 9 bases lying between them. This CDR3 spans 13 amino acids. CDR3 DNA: TGTGCCAGCAGCTTAAGGAGGGAGACTGAAGCTTTCTTT. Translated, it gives CASSLRRETEAFF.